This T cell receptor (beta chain) comes out of a study of blood T cells in healthy people across ages. Study-wide findings and caveats: A strong correlation between TCR beta diversity and naive T cell percentage was seen.

Per sample, a minimum of 7 million PBMCs were isolated. Comments on this clonotype: Antigen unknown.

Germline V gene sequence: CDR1 DFQATT, CDR2 SNEGSKA (reference sequence). The ends were cut back, 6 bases at V and 3 bases at J, with 15 bases in the middle. CDR3 size: 14 residues. Sample-barcoded 5' priming and a J-beta primer mix drove a second PCR of about 7 to 11 cycles. MiXCR, run by TCRdb on the 5' RACE reads, gives a single entry per CDR3 protein. The profile covers 650,000 to 800,000 distinct CDR3 sequences, with under 45% appearing a single time and approximately 19% taken by the ten largest. This rearrangement joins TRBV20-1 to TRBJ2-4; no definite D call. The sequenced sample consisted of blood. The TCR comes from a man aged 60-69 years in good health. For the CDR3, the DNA is TGCAGTGCAAACGGACGGGCTGACAAAAACATTCAGTACTTC. Translated, it gives CSANGRADKNIQYF.